This T cell receptor beta chain was retrieved from a study of T cells expressing NK-cell markers. In the study overall: From sorted CD3+CD56+NKG2C+, CD3+CD56+NKG2C- and CD3+CD56-NKG2C+ T cells came the TCR beta repertoires.

TCRdb re-called the 5' RACE reads and gives one entry per CDR3 protein, without DNA. This listing includes under 200,000 distinct CDR3 sequences. Germline V gene sequence: CDR1 DFQATT, CDR2 SNEGSKA (reference sequence). The CDR3 is made up of 15 amino acids. The TCR originated in a woman aged 18 to 75 in good health. V gene TRBV20-1 combines with J gene TRBJ1-2; no DNA is available, so the TRBD1 call from TCRdb remains unchecked. Sequencing input: blood T cells: a sorted CD56 or NKG2C T cell subset, CD4+ or CD8+ T cells, or bulk PBMC T cells (not recorded which). The chain's CDR3 is CSARDHRSLGYGYTF.